These T cell receptor beta chains were read from a single sample in a study of brain T cells in children with intractable seizures. This table comes from immunoSEQ multiplex PCR, and its TCRdb copy is limited to in-frame clones, with some not included. The sample has hundreds of thousands of clones; 93% are singletons. The material sequenced was peripheral blood, taken around 5 months after surgery. The receptors derive from a boy under two years old with tuberous sclerosis and intractable seizures. CDR3s include the opening cysteine and the closing phenylalanine or tryptophan. D genes are given only for firm matches. Size values are once, few and many counts, or a class for expanded clones, and some rows have none.

TRBV7-8	NA	TRBJ1-2	NA	CASSLEVYRDSHGYTF	TGTGCCAGCAGCTTAGAGGTCTACCGGGACTCACATGGCTACACCTTC
TRBV2	once	TRBJ1-4	NA	CASLGPGGSTTNEKLFF	TGTGCCAGCCTTGGGCCGGGAGGAAGCACAACTAATGAAAAACTGTTTTTT
TRBV5-8	once	TRBJ1-6	NA	CASSRGGSGTLVPLHF	TGTGCCAGCAGCAGGGGCGGGTCCGGGACTCTAGTTCCCCTCCACTTT
TRBV2	NA	TRBJ1-4	NA	CASIPQGGKEKLFF	TGTGCCAGCATCCCACAGGGAGGGAAGGAAAAACTGTTTTTT
TRBV11-2	NA	TRBJ2-7	NA	CASRSTLTHEQYF	TGTGCCAGCAGGTCGACCCTGACGCACGAGCAGTACTTC
TRBV9	NA	TRBJ2-7	TRBD1	CASRGTGGEQYF	TGTGCCAGCAGAGGGACAGGGGGCGAGCAGTACTTC
TRBV3-1/TRBV3-2	NA	TRBJ2-1	TRBD1	CASSRSRDRGPGSYNEQFF	TGTGCCAGCAGCCGCAGCCGGGACAGGGGGCCGGGCTCCTACAATGAGCAGTTCTTC
TRBV7-9	NA	TRBJ1-3	TRBD1	CASSLPPSRQGTGNTIYF	TGTGCCAGCAGCTTACCTCCGTCGCGACAGGGGACTGGAAACACCATATATTTT
TRBV19	NA	TRBJ2-7	TRBD2	CASPDSGSSYEQYF	TGTGCCAGCCCTGATAGCGGGAGCTCCTACGAGCAGTACTTC
TRBV6-6	few	TRBJ2-2	NA	CAIQANTGELFF	TGTGCCATACAGGCGAACACCGGGGAGCTGTTTTTT